A selection of T cell receptor beta chains follows, all from one sample in a study of Graves' ophthalmopathy and Graves' hyperthyroidism. TCRdb reprocessed the multiplex PCR reads via MiXCR and lists one record per CDR3 protein. The sample shows approximately 330,000 distinct CDR3 sequences, roughly 15% of them seen only once. Sequencing used peripheral blood. The source is an adult man with Graves' ophthalmopathy. Each CDR3 is given with its conserved first and last residue. D genes are given only for firm matches. A row's size may be missing; if present it is once, few, many or a size class.

few,TRBJ1-1,TRBD1,TRBV6-2/TRBV6-3,TGTGCCAGCAAGACAGGGGGCCTTAACACTGAAGCTTTCTTT,CASKTGGLNTEAFF
many,TRBJ1-2,.,TRBV12-3/TRBV12-4,TGTGCCAGCAACACCGGGCGCTCCTCCTTCTATGGCTACACCTTC,CASNTGRSSFYGYTF
many,TRBJ1-1,.,TRBV6-1,TGTGCCAGCAGTCGGCGGGTTCCCTCGGGGAGCACTGAAGCTTTCTTT,CASSRRVPSGSTEAFF
.,TRBJ1-1,TRBD1,TRBV12-3/TRBV12-4,TGTGCCAGCAGTTCCGCTGACAGGGTGGGGACTGAAGCTTTCTTT,CASSSADRVGTEAFF
many,TRBJ1-1,.,TRBV2,TGTGCCAGCAGTGTCTACATGAACACTGAAGCTTTCTTT,CASSVYMNTEAFF
many,TRBJ2-5,TRBD2,TRBV19,TGTGCCAGTAGTGGGGGGGAGGGGCTCGGAGAGACCCAGTACTTC,CASSGGEGLGETQYF
.,TRBJ1-5,TRBD1,TRBV27,TGTGCCAGCAGCTACAAGGCCGGGACAGGGGGCGATCAGCCCCAGCATTTT,CASSYKAGTGGDQPQHF
few,TRBJ2-3,.,TRBV10-3,TGTGTCATCAGTGTCAGCGGTCCCACAGATACGCAGTATTTT,CVISVSGPTDTQYF
many,TRBJ1-1,.,TRBV10-2,TGCGCCAGCAGTGAGTCGAATTCACCCATGGGGGGGAACACTGAAGCTTTCTTT,CASSESNSPMGGNTEAFF
many,TRBJ1-6,.,TRBV3-1,TGTGCCAGCAGCCCTACCCACGGGACAAGAAATTCACCCCTCCACTTT,CASSPTHGTRNSPLHF
many,TRBJ1-1,TRBD1,TRBV12-3/TRBV12-4,TGTGCCAGCAGTTTTGGACAGGGCAAAGGGGACACTGAAGCTTTCTTT,CASSFGQGKGDTEAFF
many,TRBJ2-5,.,TRBV5-5,TGTGCCAGCAGAACCTCGTTCGGAACGGAGACCCAGTACTTC,CASRTSFGTETQYF
many,TRBJ1-2,TRBD1,TRBV11-2,TGTGCCAGCAGCTCGGGACAGGGGATAAACTATGGCTACACCTTC,CASSSGQGINYGYTF
many,TRBJ2-5,.,TRBV5-1,TGCGCCAGCAGCTTAAGGGGGATCCAAGAGACCCAGTACTTC,CASSLRGIQETQYF
many,TRBJ2-7,TRBD2,TRBV30,TGTGCCTGGAGTGTATTTCCCGGGAGGTCCTACGAGCAGTACTTC,CAWSVFPGRSYEQYF
.,TRBJ1-1,.,TRBV4-1,TGCGCCAGCAGCCTACAGGTGATGAACACTGAAGCTTTCTTT,CASSLQVMNTEAFF
.,TRBJ2-7,TRBD1,TRBV20-1,TGCAGTGCTCCGGCAGGGGGACAGGCATACTACGAGCAGTACTTC,CSAPAGGQAYYEQYF
many,TRBJ2-3,TRBD2,TRBV29-1,TGCAGCGTTGGAGCGGGATTGGCAGATACGCAGTATTTT,CSVGAGLADTQYF
once,TRBJ2-6,.,TRBV6-4,TGTGCCAGCAGTGAATGGGGTAGGACTGGGGCCAACGTCCTGACTTTC,CASSEWGRTGANVLTF
.,TRBJ2-5,TRBD1,TRBV6-5,TGTGCCAGCAGTTATTCCGGACAGGGGTACCAAGAGACCCAGTGCTTC,CASSYSGQGYQETQCF
.,TRBJ2-7,.,TRBV6-2/TRBV6-3,TGTGCCAGCAGTTACGGCGCAGTCTCCTACGAGCAGTACTTC,CASSYGAVSYEQYF
many,TRBJ2-5,TRBD1,TRBV10-3,TGTGCCATCAGTCCGGGACAGGAAGAGACCCAGTACTTC,CAISPGQEETQYF
many,TRBJ2-7,.,TRBV14,TGTGCCAGCAGCCAAGAGCACGGGTCCTACGAGCAGTACTTC,CASSQEHGSYEQYF
.,TRBJ1-2,.,TRBV6-1,TGTGCCAGCAGAAACCAGGGGAACTATGGCTACACCTTC,CASRNQGNYGYTF
many,TRBJ2-7,.,TRBV20-1,TGCAGTGCTAGAGGGGCCGCCATAACCTACGAGCAGTACTTC,CSARGAAITYEQYF
many,TRBJ1-2,.,TRBV7-9,TGTGCCAGCAGCTTGGGCGCAGGGAACTATGGCTACACCTTC,CASSLGAGNYGYTF
.,TRBJ2-7,TRBD2,TRBV28,TGTGCCAGCAGTCGCATAGCGGGAGGGACCTACGAGCAGTACTTC,CASSRIAGGTYEQYF
many,TRBJ2-7,.,TRBV5-1,TGCGCCAGCAGCGGCAGGGTGAGCGAGCAGTACTTC,CASSGRVSEQYF